This TCR beta chain was obtained from a study of blood T cell repertoires in COVID-19. Under the authors' procedure: By means of reference gene primer amplification, nucleated cell counts were estimated. This table comes from immunoSEQ multiplex PCR, and its TCRdb copy is limited to in-frame clones, with some not included. V, J and clone size are taken as reported in that table, and D and trimming were inferred from the DNA itself. Of a few hundred thousand clones listed, roughly 88% were seen once; the top ten hold 1.4% to 1.5%. Germline V lookup: CDR1 SGHAT, CDR2 FQNNGV. V was shortened by 1 base and J by 4 bases, with 7 bases between the two germline ends. This CDR3 is 14 amino acids long. Cohort allocation depended upon clinical history that participants reported. Up to 2 weeks before entering the study, exposed participants had met a COVID-19 case.

This receptor was taken from a woman under 30 who had been exposed to COVID-19. The chain employs TRBV11-2 and TRBJ1-4; D gene ambiguous. Sample: PBMCs or T cells enriched from blood (not recorded which). As DNA, the CDR3 is TGTGCCAGCAGCTTAGCGGGGATTAATGAAAAACTGTTTTTT. Protein: CASSLAGINEKLFF.